Shown below are 16 T cell receptor beta chains from a single sample sequenced in a study of cytomegalovirus exposure and HLA in healthy donors. The PCR made use of 60 Vbeta and 13 Jbeta primers. Clones were read by immunoSEQ multiplex PCR, and TCRdb kept only the in-frame ones, dropping some. The top ten hold around 8.5% of the sample, which has roughly 100,000 clones, 76% seen once. The specimen was PBMCs. These receptors all stem from a man aged 40-55 years in good health and CMV-seropositive.

This clone was found a few times. The J gene is TRBJ1-5, the V gene TRBV29-1, with 8 positions matching TRBD1. Unmatched junction bases numbered 8, after V lost 8 bases and J lost 5 bases. Per germline, CDR1 SQVTM and CDR2 ANQGSEA. The CDR3 consists of 13 residues. The chain's CDR3 is CSYRTGFDQPQHF. The DNA for the CDR3 is TGCAGCTATCGGACAGGGTTCGATCAGCCCCAGCATTTT.

This clone was observed a single time. The V call is TRBV6-5, the J call TRBJ1-1; D might be TRBD1 (6 bases). Germline V gene lookup returns CDR1 MNHEY and CDR2 SVGAGI. The V gene lost 2 bases and the J gene lost 0 bases, with 13 bases spanning the gap. CDR3 length: 16 residues. The CDR3 loop is CASSYAAGVMNTEAFF. The CDR3, as DNA: TGTGCCAGCAGTTACGCGGCAGGGGTTATGAACACTGAAGCTTTCTTT.

This chain's CDR3 is CASLGQTPYEQYF. The CDR3 DNA follows: TGTGCCAGCCTGGGACAGACCCCCTACGAGCAGTACTTC. The genes are TRBV2 and TRBJ2-7; TRBD1 matches at 7 bases. The CDR3 consists of 13 residues. Germline lookup yields CDR1 SNHLY and CDR2 FYNNEI. Unmatched junction bases numbered 6, after V lost 8 bases and J lost 2 bases.

The rearrangement joins TRBV18 to TRBJ2-5, with 8 bases identical to TRBD1. CDR3 size: 13 residues. The germline V gene has CDR1 KGHSH and CDR2 LQKENI. Germline trimming cut 6 bases from V and 5 bases from J; bases unmatched to any gene: 5. The CDR3 DNA follows: TGTGCCAGCTCGCTGGGACAGGAGGAGACCCAGTACTTC. Protein: CASSLGQEETQYF.

V is TRBV11-2 and J is TRBJ2-5; TRBD2 aligns across 10 bases. The CDR3 runs to 15 residues. With V trimmed by 5 bases and J by 0 bases, 3 bases remained unmatched. Per the germline V gene, CDR1 is SGHAT and CDR2 is FQNNGV. This CDR3 reads CASSMSGGDQETQYF. DNA for the CDR3: TGTGCCAGCAGCATGAGCGGGGGGGACCAAGAGACCCAGTACTTC.

This clone was observed a handful of times. V is TRBV11-3 and J is TRBJ2-4; TRBD1 matches 10 bases. Looked up from germline, CDR1 is SGHNT and CDR2 is YENEEA. The CDR3 length is 15 residues. Unmatched junction bases numbered 8, after V lost 0 bases and J lost 12 bases. This CDR3 reads CASSLEGTGADSQYF. CDR3 nucleotides: TGTGCCAGCAGCTTAGAAGGGACAGGGGCGGACAGTCAGTACTTC.

This clone has only one observation. J is TRBJ1-4 and V is TRBV7-8; TRBD1 matches at 7 bases. The CDR3 has 15 amino acids. Germline V gene data show CDR1 as SGHVS and CDR2 as FQNEAQ. The J segment lost 8 bases and the V segment lost 1 base, leaving 7 bases of the junction unmatched. CDR3 sequence (DNA): TGTGCCAGCAGCTTAGAGACAGGGCCGGGCGAAAAACTGTTTTTT. Translated: CASSLETGPGEKLFF. The whole variable domain, remainder taken from reference TRBV7-8 and TRBJ1-4, is GAGVSQSPRYKVAKRGQDVALRCDPISGHVSLFWYQQALGQGPEFLTYFQNEAQLDKSGLPSDRFFAERPEGSVSTLKIQRTQQEDSAVYLCASSLETGPGEKLFFGSGTQLSVL.

The rearrangement uses TRBV4-1 and TRBJ2-7; 13 positions match TRBD2. The CDR3 runs 19 residues. In germline, CDR1 is MGHRA, CDR2 YSYEKL. Trimming took 0 bases from V and 0 from J; bases not matched to a gene: 8. The CDR3 loop reads CASSQEITSGRAFSYEQYF. CDR3 DNA: TGCGCCAGCAGCCAAGAAATAACTAGCGGGAGGGCCTTCTCCTACGAGCAGTACTTC.

The chain is built from TRBV7-2 and TRBJ2-5; D is perhaps TRBD1 (6 bases). CDR1 and CDR2 (germline): SGHTA, FQGNSA. CDR3 length equals 13 residues. The V and J ends lost 3 bases and 3 bases respectively, with 8 bases between them. Here the CDR3 DNA reads TGTGCCAGCAGCTTTTACAGGGAAGAGACCCAGTACTTC. It codes for CASSFYREETQYF.

This chain connects TRBV10-2 to TRBJ2-5; 8 nucleotides agree with TRBD1. Unmatched junction bases numbered 12, after V lost 4 bases and J lost 2 bases. There are 17 residues in the CDR3. The V gene's germline CDR1 is WSHSY and CDR2 SAAADI. As DNA, the CDR3 is TGCGCCAGCAGTGTTGGGACAGGAAGGGAGTTTCAAGAGACCCAGTACTTC. It translates to CASSVGTGREFQETQYF.

The V call is TRBV25-1, the J call TRBJ2-7, with D tentatively TRBD1 (5 bases). The CDR3 is 12 amino acids. V was trimmed by 9 bases and J by 0 bases, leaving 9 bases between them. Germline V gene data show CDR1 as MGHDK and CDR2 as SYGVNS. The CDR3 spells CASSRDSYEQYF. CDR3 coding DNA: TGTGCCAGTTCCAGGGACTCCTACGAGCAGTACTTC.

J is TRBJ2-7 and V is TRBV15; possible D gene TRBD2, 7 bases. The CDR3 covers 18 residues. V shed 5 bases and J shed 4 bases, with 27 bases lying between them. The germline gives CDR1 LNHNV, CDR2 YYDKDF (reference sequence). The CDR3 sequence is CATSSRRGLASGIYEQYF. In DNA, the CDR3 is TGTGCCACCAGCTCCAGGAGGGGGTTGGCTAGCGGCATTTACGAGCAGTACTTC.

This chain joins TRBV4-2 and TRBJ1-2; 9 nucleotides align to TRBD1. CDR1 is LGHNA, CDR2 YNFKEQ, per germline. The CDR3 loop spans 17 amino acids. Trimming cost V 0 bases and J 2 bases; bases outside gene matches: 7. CDR3 amino acids: CASSQELQQGANYGYTF. The CDR3 region has the DNA TGTGCCAGCAGCCAAGAACTTCAACAGGGGGCGAACTATGGCTACACCTTC.

The chain combines TRBV6-5 with TRBJ2-3, with D perhaps matching TRBD1 (5 bases). Germline-derived CDR1 and CDR2 are MNHEY and SVGAGI. This CDR3 region has 15 residues. Trimming removed 6 bases at V and 0 bases at J, with 13 bases between. The CDR3 loop is CASSPMQGSTDTQYF. The CDR3 region has the DNA TGTGCCAGCAGCCCTATGCAGGGAAGCACAGATACGCAGTATTTT.

The gene calls are TRBV27 and TRBJ1-5; D possibly corresponds to TRBD1 (5 bases). Trimming pared 5 bases from V and 3 bases from J, leaving 17 bases between. Germline V gene sequence: CDR1 MNHEY, CDR2 SMNVEV (reference sequence). The CDR3 is 16 amino acids. DNA for the CDR3: TGTGCCAGCAGTGCGTCGGGGGGGACTTACAATCAGCCCCAGCATTTT. Amino acid sequence: CASSASGGTYNQPQHF.

J is TRBJ2-3 and V is TRBV25-1; 11 bases map to TRBD2. J gave up 0 bases and V 5 bases, and 4 bases lay outside the gene matches. The germline gives CDR1 MGHDK, CDR2 SYGVNS. CDR3 length equals 16 residues. The CDR3 loop is CASSPRTSGSTDTQYF. DNA for the CDR3: TGTGCCAGCAGTCCTCGGACTAGCGGGAGCACAGATACGCAGTATTTT.